The 26 T cell receptor beta chains reported below all come from one sample, sequenced in a study of CD8+ T cells in alopecia areata. Extracted RNA was reverse transcribed into cDNA, the sequencing template. Clones were sequenced by immunoSEQ multiplex PCR, and TCRdb holds only the in-frame ones, with some missing. The data hold some 170,000 clones, with roughly 70% observed a single time. The sample was CD8+ T cells sorted from blood, taken at week 0. The receptors were gathered from a human donor with alopecia areata.

The chain uses TRBV13 and TRBJ2-7; D unclear. Germline V gene data show CDR1 as PRHDT and CDR2 as FYEKMQ (reference sequence). Deletions cut 0 bases from V and 4 bases from J, with 7 bases between. The CDR3 has 13 residues. The CDR3 is CASSLGGQYEQYF. CDR3 in DNA: TGTGCCAGCAGCTTAGGTGGGCAGTACGAGCAGTACTTC.

A few counts support this clone. This chain links TRBV7-9 with TRBJ1-6; D remains ambiguous. This CDR3 has 12 amino acids. Germline V gene lookup returns CDR1 SEHNR and CDR2 FQNEAQ (reference sequence). V dropped 4 bases and J dropped 13 bases, with 11 bases sitting between them. Written as DNA, the CDR3 is TGTGCCAGCAGCTCCCACGTAGGGCCCCTCCACTTT. It translates to CASSSHVGPLHF.

The rearrangement links TRBV30 to TRBJ1-5; D gene unclear. The CDR3 consists of 16 residues. The V end was cut by 0 bases, the J end by 1 base, with 13 bases between. CDR1 and CDR2 (germline): GTSNPN, SVGIG (reference sequence). The CDR3 DNA reads TGTGCCTGGAGTGTACGGTACCCGGCAAGCAATCAGCCCCAGCATTTT. It translates to CAWSVRYPASNQPQHF.

The rearrangement links TRBV11-2 to TRBJ2-7; 9 positions match TRBD1. Germline V lookup: CDR1 SGHAT, CDR2 FQNNGV. The CDR3 covers 14 residues. V dropped 1 base and J dropped 7; count of bases not matched to a gene: 5. In nucleotides, the CDR3 is TGTGCCAGCAGCTTAGGGGGACAGGGTTGGGAGCAGTACTTC. This translates into CASSLGGQGWEQYF.

The J gene is TRBJ1-3, the V gene TRBV4-1, with D maybe TRBD1 (5 bases). Trimming took off 0 bases at V and 0 bases at J, with 9 bases between the two ends. The CDR3 covers 16 residues. Germline CDR1 is MGHRA and CDR2 is YSYEKL. The DNA of the CDR3 is TGCGCCAGCAGCCAAGATGACGGGACCTCTGGAAACACCATATATTTT. Translated, it gives CASSQDDGTSGNTIYF.

V gene TRBV27 combines with J gene TRBJ1-2; D is unclear. Germline CDR1 MNHEY, CDR2 SMNVEV (reference sequence). The CDR3 loop spans 15 amino acids. V lost 3 bases and J 2 bases, leaving 13 bases between the germline ends. The CDR3 here is CASSFRSAGNYGYTF. CDR3 nucleotide sequence: TGTGCCAGCAGTTTTCGGTCAGCTGGGAACTATGGCTACACCTTC.

The gene calls are TRBV30 and TRBJ2-2; 9 nucleotides match TRBD2. Germline CDR1 and CDR2: GTSNPN and SVGIG (reference sequence). The CDR3 spans 13 residues. V was clipped by 8 bases and J by 5 bases; unmatched bases: 6. CDR3 sequence reads: CATSGQRTGELFF. CDR3 bases: TGTGCCACTAGCGGGCAAAGGACCGGGGAGCTGTTTTTT.

This clone has only a few counts. This rearrangement joins TRBV19 to TRBJ1-5; D is possibly TRBD1 (5 bases). This CDR3 is built from 14 residues. Per germline, CDR1 LNHDA and CDR2 SQIVND (reference sequence). Trimming removed 5 bases at V and 5 bases at J, with 13 bases between. CDR3 in DNA: TGTGCCAGTAGTTCCGCCGTGGGGGATCAGCCCCAGCATTTT. Amino acids: CASSSAVGDQPQHF.

The chain recombines TRBV6-5 with TRBJ1-1, with D uncertain. Trimming took 8 bases from V and 4 from J, leaving 8 bases between them. The CDR3 is 11 amino acids. Germline lookup yields CDR1 MNHEY and CDR2 SVGAGI. The CDR3 DNA reads TGTGCCAGCCAGGTCGGCACTGAAGCTTTCTTT. Amino acid sequence: CASQVGTEAFF.

This clone showed up just a few times. This sequence joins TRBV29-1 and TRBJ2-7; maybe TRBD1 (6 bases). This CDR3 region has 13 residues. Germline CDR1 and CDR2: SQVTM and ANQGSEA. V dropped 5 bases and J dropped 1 base, with 12 bases sitting between them. The CDR3 DNA sequence: TGCAGCGTTACCACAGGGCTTTCCTACGAGCAGTACTTC. Amino acids: CSVTTGLSYEQYF.

The chain has TRBV13 and TRBJ1-2, with unresolved D. CDR3 length: 15 amino acids. The V gene's germline CDR1 is PRHDT and CDR2 FYEKMQ (reference sequence). Deletions cut 5 bases from V and 3 bases from J, with 16 bases between. The CDR3 protein is CASSIQGRVDYGYTF. In nucleotides, the CDR3 is TGTGCCAGCAGCATCCAAGGGAGGGTGGACTATGGCTACACCTTC.

The chain employs TRBV29-1 and TRBJ2-7; D is possibly TRBD1 (6 bases). CDR1 and CDR2 (germline): SQVTM, ANQGSEA. This CDR3 is 13 amino acids long. The V and J ends lost 2 bases and 1 base respectively, with 9 bases between them. DNA for the CDR3: TGCAGCGTTGAAACGCAGGGGTCCTACGAGCAGTACTTC. Protein: CSVETQGSYEQYF.

The gene calls are TRBV25-1 and TRBJ1-1; D is unclear. This CDR3 has 16 amino acids. Trimming took 0 bases from V and 1 from J, leaving 12 bases between them. The germline CDR1 and CDR2 sequences are MGHDK and SYGVNS. For the CDR3, the DNA is TGTGCCAGCAGTGAATATGGGGAGAGGAGGAACACTGAAGCTTTCTTT. It translates to CASSEYGERRNTEAFF.

This chain uses TRBV7-9 with TRBJ1-1; perhaps TRBD1 as D (6 bases). CDR1 is SEHNR, CDR2 FQNEAQ, per germline (reference sequence). V was pared by 6 bases and J by 7 bases, with 12 bases between. The length of the CDR3 is 12 residues. As DNA, the CDR3 is TGTGCCAGCAGACAACAGGGATATGAAGCTTTCTTT. It is translated as CASRQQGYEAFF.

This clone has a handful of counts. The chain joins TRBV29-1 to TRBJ2-1, with 8 bases identical to TRBD1. The germline CDR1 and CDR2 sequences are SQVTM and ANQGSEA. This CDR3 has 11 amino acids. Trimming removed 7 bases from V and 7 bases from J; junction bases left unmatched: 3. In nucleotides, the CDR3 is TGCAGCGCCGGACAGGGTAATGAGCAGTTCTTC. Its protein is CSAGQGNEQFF.

A single count supports this clone. The rearrangement uses TRBV5-1 and TRBJ2-5; TRBD2 matches 15 bases. This CDR3 contains 17 residues. Germline V gene data show CDR1 as SGHRS and CDR2 as YFSETQ. V lost 4 bases, J lost 4 bases, and 8 bases stayed unmatched. The CDR3 DNA is TGCGCCAGCAGCCGATGGACTAGCGGGGGGGCTCGAGAGACCCAGTACTTC. Protein sequence: CASSRWTSGGARETQYF.

Only a few counts were recorded for this clone. CDR3 region: CSVGAGTGTEAAKNIQYF. As DNA, the CDR3 is TGCAGCGTCGGGGCCGGGACAGGGACGGAGGCGGCCAAAAACATTCAGTACTTC. The J gene is TRBJ2-4, the V gene TRBV29-1; 9 bases line up with TRBD1. The V gene end was trimmed by 6 bases and the J gene end by 1 base; junction bases not matched to a gene: 16. The CDR3 runs to 18 residues. Germline V CDR1 and CDR2: SQVTM, ANQGSEA. Using reference TRBV29-1 and TRBJ2-4 for the parts outside the CDR3, the full variable domain is SAVISQKPSRDICQRGTSLTIQCQVDSQVTMMFWYRQQPGQSLTLIATANQGSEATYESGFVIDKFPISRPNLTFSTLTVSNMSPEDSSIYLCSVGAGTGTEAAKNIQYFGAGTRLSVL.

J is TRBJ2-7 and V is TRBV27; D may be TRBD2 (5 bases). Germline-derived CDR1 and CDR2 are MNHEY and SMNVEV (reference sequence). V lost 5 bases, J lost 3 bases, and 14 bases lay in between. The CDR3 runs to 14 residues. CDR3 nucleotides: TGTGCCAGCAGTCCCAAGGAGGCTTTCTACGAGCAGTACTTC. It translates to CASSPKEAFYEQYF.

The gene calls are TRBV27 and TRBJ2-5; D gene uncertain. Per germline, CDR1 MNHEY and CDR2 SMNVEV (reference sequence). With 5 bases removed from V and 5 bases from J, the gap between germline ends came to 9 bases. There are 12 residues in the CDR3. The CDR3 is CASSPLNETQYF. The CDR3 DNA is TGTGCCAGCAGTCCCCTAAACGAGACCCAGTACTTC.

This clone turned up a few times. DNA of the CDR3: TGTGCCAGCAGCCCCGACCCGACAGGGAACTCCTACGAGCAGTACTTC. Its translation: CASSPDPTGNSYEQYF. This chain connects TRBV13 to TRBJ2-7, with TRBD1 matching 7 bases. V lost 5 bases, J lost 0 bases, and 10 bases stayed unmatched. The germline V gene has CDR1 PRHDT and CDR2 FYEKMQ (reference sequence). The CDR3 consists of 16 residues. The complete variable domain, with remaining parts taken from reference TRBV13 and TRBJ2-7, reads AAGVIQSPRHLIKEKRETATLKCYPIPRHDTVYWYQQGPGQDPQFLISFYEKMQSDKGSIPDRFSAQQFSDYHSELNMSSLELGDSALYFCASSPDPTGNSYEQYFGPGTRLTVT.

This clone showed up just a few times. The rearrangement joins TRBV15 to TRBJ2-1; 11 bases are a match to TRBD2. The CDR3 is 16 residues long. In germline, CDR1 is LNHNV, CDR2 YYDKDF (reference sequence). V shed 1 base and J 6 bases; nucleotides not matched to a gene: 5. The CDR3: CATSRGGTSGSNEQFF. CDR3 in DNA: TGTGCCACCAGCAGAGGAGGGACTAGCGGTAGCAATGAGCAGTTCTTC.

The chain links TRBV2 to TRBJ2-6; D is unclear. The germline CDR1 and CDR2 sequences are SNHLY and FYNNEI. V was cut by 6 bases and J by 0 bases, with 6 bases left in between. The CDR3 length is 14 residues. CDR3 nucleotide sequence: TGTGCCAGCAGCGCGTACTCTGGGGCCAACGTCCTGACTTTC. Translation gives CASSAYSGANVLTF.

This rearrangement joins TRBV9 to TRBJ2-3; D call uncertain. This CDR3 contains 13 residues. V was cut by 3 bases and J by 5 bases, with 10 bases left in between. CDR1 and CDR2 (germline): SGDLS, YYNGEE. Here the CDR3 DNA reads TGTGCCAGCAGCGGTAGGTTTGGAGATACGCAGTATTTT. Encoded protein: CASSGRFGDTQYF. Together with reference TRBV9 and TRBJ2-3, the CDR3 gives the full variable domain: DSGVTQTPKHLITATGQRVTLRCSPRSGDLSVYWYQQSLDQGLQFLIQYYNGEERAKGNILERFSAQQFPDLHSELNLSSLELGDSALYFCASSGRFGDTQYFGPGTRLTVL.

The gene calls are TRBV29-1 and TRBJ2-5, with TRBD1 matching over 9 bases. The CDR3 extends over 14 amino acids. CDR1 SQVTM and CDR2 ANQGSEA come from the germline V gene. Trimming at V came to 6 bases and at J to 6 bases, leaving 11 bases not matched to a gene. The CDR3 DNA is TGCAGCGTCTGTTTCCTCGGACAGGGGAAGACCCAGTACTTC. Protein sequence: CSVCFLGQGKTQYF.

As DNA, the CDR3 is TGCGCCAGCCGTGGCCTCCTCGTTGGGTACTATGGCTACACCTTC. It codes for CASRGLLVGYYGYTF. The genes are TRBV5-1 and TRBJ1-2, with D uncertain. The germline V and J ends were trimmed by 7 bases and 3 bases, with 19 bases remaining between them. The V gene's germline CDR1 is SGHRS and CDR2 YFSETQ. The CDR3 consists of 15 residues.

This clone has just a few counts. It is likely a read error: a sequence one base away is far more abundant. Other DNA variants within this sample encode the same CDR3. The chain links TRBV4-1 to TRBJ1-2; 8 positions agree with TRBD1. Germline V gene lookup returns CDR1 MGHRA and CDR2 YSYEKL. The CDR3 totals 14 residues. Trimming took 6 bases from V and 6 from J; bases not matched to a gene: 9. This chain's CDR3 is CASSPTGGRDGYTF. For the CDR3, the DNA is TGCGCCAGCAGTCCAACAGGGGGGAGAGATGGCTACACCTTC.